Listed here are 11 T cell receptor beta chains from one sample, sequenced in a study of T cells in Graves' hyperthyroidism and ophthalmopathy. TCR beta CDR3 sequences were amplified from RNA transcripts. TCR CDR3 regions were first amplified by RT-PCR with HTBI primers. MiXCR was run by TCRdb on the multiplex PCR reads, yielding one entry per CDR3 protein. This table holds about 300,000 distinct CDR3 sequences, approximately 16% found once. The sequenced sample consisted of blood. The receptors were sampled from a man younger than 45 with Graves' hyperthyroidism.

There are many counts of this clonotype. Its ends do not fully match the called genes, so a read error is possible. The V gene is TRBV20-1, the J gene TRBJ2-3, with 9 bases lining up with TRBD2. This CDR3 contains 15 residues. The germline CDR1 and CDR2 sequences are DFQATT and SNEGSKA (reference sequence). CDR3 nucleotide sequence: TGCAGTGCTAGAGGTGGTAGCGGGAGCACAGATACGCGGTATTTT. This codes for CSARGGSGSTDTRYF.

The table lists this clonotype with many counts. This chain uses TRBV30 with TRBJ2-1, with 8 bases that match TRBD2. The germline CDR1 and CDR2 sequences are GTSNPN and SVGIG (reference sequence). This CDR3 has 14 amino acids. With V trimmed by 2 bases and J by 4 bases, 4 bases remained unmatched. CDR3: CAWSSSGKYNEQFF. The CDR3 region has the DNA TGTGCCTGGAGTAGTAGCGGGAAATACAATGAGCAGTTCTTC.

In this sample, this clonotype turned up many times. The rearrangement links TRBV11-2 to TRBJ1-2, with 7 bases lining up with TRBD1. The CDR3 length is 14 residues. Germline V gene data show CDR1 as SGHAT and CDR2 as FQNNGV. Trimming removed 2 bases from V and 5 bases from J; junction bases left unmatched: 5. The DNA for the CDR3 is TGTGCCAGCAGCTTAACCCCGACAGGGTATGGCTACACCTTC. This gives the protein CASSLTPTGYGYTF.

This clonotype was seen at least ten times. The chain combines TRBV30 with TRBJ2-7; D perhaps matches TRBD1 (8 bases). The V end lost 2 bases, the J end lost 6 bases, and 17 bases lay between the germline ends. The germline CDR1 and CDR2 sequences are GTSNPN and SVGIG (reference sequence). The CDR3 runs 14 residues. DNA of the CDR3: TGTGCCTGGAGTAAGGACAGGGAGGGTCGCGAGCAGTACTTC. Amino acid sequence: CAWSKDREGREQYF.

This clonotype appeared many times. Germline is not matched at one junction end, which may reflect a read error. This rearrangement joins TRBV10-3 to TRBJ2-3; no definite D call. Germline CDR1 is ENHRY and CDR2 is SYGVKD. This CDR3 has 12 residues. The CDR3 DNA follows: TGTGCCATCAGGGAGTACCCGGATACGCAGTATTTT. Amino acids: CAIREYPDTQYF.

The gene calls are TRBV20-1 and TRBJ1-4; no clear D gene. Germline assignment: CDR1 DFQATT and CDR2 SNEGSKA (reference sequence). Deletions cut 0 bases from V and 0 bases from J, with 8 bases between. This CDR3 comprises 15 residues. The CDR3 here is CSARDLEPTNEKLFF. In DNA, the CDR3 is TGCAGTGCTAGAGATCTGGAGCCAACTAATGAAAAACTGTTTTTT.

The V and J genes are TRBV28 and TRBJ2-2; D possibly matches TRBD1 or TRBD2 (5 bases each). The germline CDR1 and CDR2 sequences are MDHEN and SYDVKM. The germline V and J ends were trimmed by 10 bases and 5 bases, with 14 bases remaining between them. CDR3 length: 13 residues. The CDR3 nucleotides read TGTGCCAACAGAGGGGTTGGGACCGGGGAGCTGTTTTTT. Its translation is CANRGVGTGELFF.

At least ten counts were recorded for this clonotype. The V and J genes are TRBV7-3 and TRBJ2-1; a possible D gene is TRBD2 (5 bases). The ends were cut back, 0 bases at V and 3 bases at J, with 9 bases in the middle. This CDR3 is built from 15 residues. Germline V gene lookup returns CDR1 SGHTA and CDR2 FQGTGA. The CDR3 sequence is CASSLTSGHYNEQFF. CDR3 bases: TGTGCCAGCAGCTTAACAAGCGGTCACTACAATGAGCAGTTCTTC. Drawing the rest from reference TRBV7-3 and TRBJ2-1, the complete variable domain is GAGVSQTPSNKVTEKGKYVELRCDPISGHTALYWYRQSLGQGPEFLIYFQGTGAADDSGLPNDRFFAVRPEGSVSTLKIQRTERGDSAVYLCASSLTSGHYNEQFFGPGTRLTVL.

V is TRBV27 and J is TRBJ1-2; 8 bases match TRBD1. V shed 4 bases and J 6 bases; nucleotides not matched to a gene: 4. From germline, CDR1 is MNHEY and CDR2 SMNVEV (reference sequence). CDR3 length equals 13 residues. The CDR3: CASSSGQGDGYTF. CDR3 coding DNA: TGTGCCAGCAGTTCCGGACAGGGAGATGGCTACACCTTC.

This clonotype has a handful of counts. The rearrangement joins TRBV20-1 to TRBJ2-5; D gene unclear. CDR3 length equals 17 residues. V lost 4 bases and J 4 bases, leaving 25 bases between the germline ends. Germline V gives CDR1 DFQATT, CDR2 SNEGSKA (reference sequence). The CDR3 loop is CSANPLSGLGSGETQYF. DNA for the CDR3: TGCAGTGCTAACCCCCTTAGTGGGTTGGGGTCTGGAGAGACCCAGTACTTC.

This clonotype was counted ten times or more. The chain uses TRBV18 and TRBJ2-4, with TRBD1 matching over 8 bases. CDR3 size: 13 residues. Losses at the gene ends were 6 bases for V and 6 bases for J; bases not matched to a gene: 4. Per the germline V gene, CDR1 is KGHSH and CDR2 is LQKENI. The CDR3 region is CASSDDRGNIQYF. As DNA, the CDR3 is TGTGCCAGCTCCGACGACAGGGGAAACATTCAGTACTTC.